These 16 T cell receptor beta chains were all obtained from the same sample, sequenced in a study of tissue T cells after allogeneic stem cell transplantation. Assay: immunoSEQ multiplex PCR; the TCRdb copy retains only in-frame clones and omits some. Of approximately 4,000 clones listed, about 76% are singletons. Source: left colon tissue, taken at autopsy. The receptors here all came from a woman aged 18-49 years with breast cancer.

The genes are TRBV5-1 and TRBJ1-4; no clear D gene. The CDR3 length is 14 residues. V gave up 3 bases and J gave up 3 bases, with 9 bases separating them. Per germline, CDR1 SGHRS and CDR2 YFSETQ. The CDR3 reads CASSWPDSNEKLFF. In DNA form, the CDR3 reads TGCGCCAGCAGCTGGCCAGACTCTAATGAAAAACTGTTTTTT. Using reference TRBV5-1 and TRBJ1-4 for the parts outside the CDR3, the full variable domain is KAGVTQTPRYLIKTRGQQVTLSCSPISGHRSVSWYQQTPGQGLQFLFEYFSETQRNKGNFPGRFSGRQFSNSRSEMNVSTLELGDSALYLCASSWPDSNEKLFFGSGTQLSVL.

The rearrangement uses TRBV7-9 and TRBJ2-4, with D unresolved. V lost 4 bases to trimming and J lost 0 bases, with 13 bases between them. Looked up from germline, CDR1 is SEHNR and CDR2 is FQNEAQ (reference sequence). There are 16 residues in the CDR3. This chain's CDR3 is CASSSSKPEAKNIQYF. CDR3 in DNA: TGTGCCAGCAGCTCGTCAAAGCCGGAAGCCAAAAACATTCAGTACTTC.

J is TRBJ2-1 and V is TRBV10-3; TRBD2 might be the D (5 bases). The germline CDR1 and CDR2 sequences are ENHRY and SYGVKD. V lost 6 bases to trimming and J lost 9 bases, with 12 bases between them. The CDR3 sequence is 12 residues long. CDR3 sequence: CAISGESTEQFF. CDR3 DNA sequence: TGTGCCATCAGCGGGGAAAGTACTGAGCAGTTCTTC.

DNA of the CDR3: TGTGCCAGCTCACCACGGTCAGGGGAAACAGATACGCAGTATTTT. Amino acid sequence: CASSPRSGETDTQYF. This chain connects TRBV18 to TRBJ2-3, with D possibly matching TRBD1 (6 bases). Germline V gene lookup returns CDR1 KGHSH and CDR2 LQKENI. V dropped 1 base and J dropped 3 bases, with 11 bases sitting between them. CDR3 length: 15 residues.

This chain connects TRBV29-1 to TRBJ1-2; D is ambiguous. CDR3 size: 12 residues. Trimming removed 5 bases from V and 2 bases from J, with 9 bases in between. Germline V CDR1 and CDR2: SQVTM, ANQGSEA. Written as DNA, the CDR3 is TGCAGCGTTAACAGACAAAACTATGGCTACACCTTC. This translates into CSVNRQNYGYTF.

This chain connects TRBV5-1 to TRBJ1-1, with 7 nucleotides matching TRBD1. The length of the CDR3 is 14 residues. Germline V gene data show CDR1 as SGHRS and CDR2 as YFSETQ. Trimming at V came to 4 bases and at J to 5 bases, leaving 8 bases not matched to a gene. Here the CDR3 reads CASSRPTGETEAFF. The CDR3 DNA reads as TGCGCCAGCAGCCGACCCACAGGGGAAACTGAAGCTTTCTTT.

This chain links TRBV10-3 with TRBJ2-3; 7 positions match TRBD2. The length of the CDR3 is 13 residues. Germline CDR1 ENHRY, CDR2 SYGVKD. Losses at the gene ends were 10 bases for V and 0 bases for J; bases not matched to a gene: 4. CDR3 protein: CATAGSSTDTQYF. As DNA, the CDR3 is TGTGCCACAGCGGGATCTAGCACAGATACGCAGTATTTT.

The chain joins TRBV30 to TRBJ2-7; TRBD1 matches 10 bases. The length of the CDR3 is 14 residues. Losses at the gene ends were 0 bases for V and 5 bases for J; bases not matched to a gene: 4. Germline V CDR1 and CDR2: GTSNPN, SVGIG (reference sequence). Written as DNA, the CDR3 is TGTGCCTGGAGTGTGGGGGACAGGGGCGACGAGCAGTACTTC. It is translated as CAWSVGDRGDEQYF.

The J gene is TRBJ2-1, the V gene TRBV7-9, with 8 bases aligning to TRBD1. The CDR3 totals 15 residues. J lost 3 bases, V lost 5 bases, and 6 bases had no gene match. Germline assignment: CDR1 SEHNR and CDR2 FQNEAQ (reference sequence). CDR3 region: CASSTGQGFYNEQFF. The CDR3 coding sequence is TGTGCCAGCAGCACAGGACAGGGCTTCTACAATGAGCAGTTCTTC.

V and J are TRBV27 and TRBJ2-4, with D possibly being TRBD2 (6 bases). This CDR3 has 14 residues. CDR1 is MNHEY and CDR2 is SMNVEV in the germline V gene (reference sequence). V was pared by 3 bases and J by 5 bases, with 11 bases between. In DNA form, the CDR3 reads TGTGCCAGCAGTTTCCGGGGGTTCGAAAACATTCAGTACTTC. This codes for CASSFRGFENIQYF.

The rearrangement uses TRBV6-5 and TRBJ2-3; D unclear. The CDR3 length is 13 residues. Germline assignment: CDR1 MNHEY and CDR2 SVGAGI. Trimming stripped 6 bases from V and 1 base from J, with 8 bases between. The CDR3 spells CASSFLRTDTQYF. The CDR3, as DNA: TGTGCCAGCAGCTTTCTTCGCACAGATACGCAGTATTTT.

CDR3 DNA sequence: TGTGCCAGTAGGAAGGTGGGAGATACGCAGTATTTT. The encoded protein is CASRKVGDTQYF. The chain combines TRBV19 with TRBJ2-3; D uncertain. CDR3 length equals 12 residues. V gave up 6 bases and J gave up 5 bases, with 9 bases separating them. Per the germline V gene, CDR1 is LNHDA and CDR2 is SQIVND (reference sequence).

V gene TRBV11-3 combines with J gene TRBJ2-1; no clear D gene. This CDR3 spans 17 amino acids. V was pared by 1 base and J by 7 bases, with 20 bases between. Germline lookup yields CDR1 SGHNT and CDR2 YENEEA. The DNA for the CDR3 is TGTGCCAGCAGCTTAGTAGTGTTCGCCTCGGCCAGAAATGAGCAGTTCTTC. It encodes CASSLVVFASARNEQFF.

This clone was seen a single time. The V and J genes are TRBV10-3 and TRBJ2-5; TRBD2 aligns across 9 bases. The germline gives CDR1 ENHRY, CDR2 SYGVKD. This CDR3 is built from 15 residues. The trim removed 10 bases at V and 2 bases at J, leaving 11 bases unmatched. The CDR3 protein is CASGTGTSRQETQYF. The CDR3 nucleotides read TGTGCCAGCGGAACCGGGACTAGCCGACAAGAGACCCAGTACTTC.

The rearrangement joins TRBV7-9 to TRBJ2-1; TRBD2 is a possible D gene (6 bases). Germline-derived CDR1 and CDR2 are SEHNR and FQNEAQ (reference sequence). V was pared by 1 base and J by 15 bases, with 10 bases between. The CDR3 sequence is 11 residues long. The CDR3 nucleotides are TGTGCCAGCAGCTTAGGGGGAGCGGGGTTCTTC. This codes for CASSLGGAGFF.

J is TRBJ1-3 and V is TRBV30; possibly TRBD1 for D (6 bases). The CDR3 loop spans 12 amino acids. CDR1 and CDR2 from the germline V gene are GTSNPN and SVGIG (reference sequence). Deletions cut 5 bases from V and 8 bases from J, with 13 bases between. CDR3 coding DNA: TGTGCCTGGGAGATTAGGGGGGACACCATATATTTT. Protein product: CAWEIRGDTIYF. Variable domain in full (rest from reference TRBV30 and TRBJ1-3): SQTIHQWPATLVQPVGSPLSLECTVEGTSNPNLYWYRQAAGRGLQLLFYSVGIGQISSEVPQNLSASRPQDRQFILSSKKLLLSDSGFYLCAWEIRGDTIYFGEGSWLTVV.